This T cell receptor beta chain was sequenced in a study of blood T cell repertoires in COVID-19 (dated by TCRdb to the early 2020s). Study-level background: Samples from collaborators originated in the United States, Italy and Spain and spanned both the acute and convalescent phases of COVID-19. The material from the prospective study consisted of cDNA or gDNA derived from T cells, B-cell-depleted T cells, or PBMCs. Subjects who had been exposed to COVID-19, were actively infected with it, or had recovered from it provided the deeply sampled blood TCRbeta repertoires that made up the dataset. A freely available public database, intended as a resource for researchers studying the immune response to SARS-CoV-2, is where the repertoires were released. Samples came from the ongoing ImmuneRACE study (first 160 participants) plus 1,254 subjects from 6 global collaborators. The sample metadata nearly always contained a de-identified subject ID, COVID-19 status, age in years and sex. Where available, HLA class I and class II types were taken from metadata supplied by the sample provider and were not determined by assay-based typing.

TCRbeta CDR3 regions were amplified from genomic DNA using the immunoSEQ Assay, a bias-controlled multiplex PCR. As for the original processing: Within the assay, amplification of reference gene primers was used to estimate how many nucleated cells each sample contained. Sequence reads were collapsed and filtered to measure the absolute abundance of every unique TCRbeta CDR3 rearrangement. For each sample, productive Simpson clonality was calculated as the square root of Simpson's diversity index across productive rearrangements. The clones in this table, taken by TCRdb from immuneACCESS, are in-frame only. Not every clone is retained; where verified, under half of the shortfall comes from an unresolved V gene, and the cause of the rest is unknown. The V and J calls and clone size come from that table; D and trimming were worked out from the DNA. Present in this sample are roughly 250,000 clones, around 88% of which were seen just once. The ten biggest clones cover 0.75% to 0.9% of the sample.

This clone was recorded a few times. What antigen it recognizes has not been identified. Nothing much larger sits one base from this clone, and base qualities are not available. The full study reports these points: The quantity of clinical and demographic metadata differed by source and by participant and was supplied without curation.

The germline V gene encodes CDR1 SGHRS and CDR2 YFSETQ. At the junction V is shortened by 6 bases and J by 5 bases; bases outside the gene matches: 7. Counted from cysteine to phenylalanine, this CDR3 has 14 amino acids. Only the CDR3 region is kept as DNA, spanning 42 bases read in frame from base 1. Whole blood was collected in K2EDTA tubes by collaborating institutions according to the institutions' own protocols. For TCRbeta analysis, collaborators shipped samples in one of three forms: frozen whole blood, isolated PBMCs, or DNA extracted from either of those sample types. The source is a man aged 25 to 40 with acute or convalescent COVID-19. The sequence joins TRBV5-1 to TRBJ2-5; 10 nucleotides in the junction match TRBD2. Sequencing used peripheral blood. The CDR3 region reads CASTASGSWETQYF. Read as DNA, the sequence is TGCGCCAGCACCGCTAGCGGGAGTTGGGAGACCCAGTACTTC.